This T cell receptor beta chain came from a study of T cell responses to AZD1222 COVID-19 vaccine. This clone was observed a few times. TCRdb's table, derived via immunoSEQ multiplex PCR, lists solely in-frame clones and lacks some. The data show roughly 100,000 clones, about nine tenths seen once. J lost 5 bases, V lost 5 bases, and 3 bases had no gene match. The CDR3 is made up of 14 amino acids. The germline gives CDR1 SGHVS, CDR2 FNYEAQ. The receptor was derived from an adult in good health. This chain links TRBV7-6 with TRBJ2-5; 12 bases line up with TRBD2. Sequencing was performed on peripheral blood, taken on day 0 of AZD1222 vaccination. The chain's CDR3 is CASSQGTSGETQYF. The DNA for the CDR3 is TGTGCCAGCAGCCAAGGGACTAGCGGGGAGACCCAGTACTTC.